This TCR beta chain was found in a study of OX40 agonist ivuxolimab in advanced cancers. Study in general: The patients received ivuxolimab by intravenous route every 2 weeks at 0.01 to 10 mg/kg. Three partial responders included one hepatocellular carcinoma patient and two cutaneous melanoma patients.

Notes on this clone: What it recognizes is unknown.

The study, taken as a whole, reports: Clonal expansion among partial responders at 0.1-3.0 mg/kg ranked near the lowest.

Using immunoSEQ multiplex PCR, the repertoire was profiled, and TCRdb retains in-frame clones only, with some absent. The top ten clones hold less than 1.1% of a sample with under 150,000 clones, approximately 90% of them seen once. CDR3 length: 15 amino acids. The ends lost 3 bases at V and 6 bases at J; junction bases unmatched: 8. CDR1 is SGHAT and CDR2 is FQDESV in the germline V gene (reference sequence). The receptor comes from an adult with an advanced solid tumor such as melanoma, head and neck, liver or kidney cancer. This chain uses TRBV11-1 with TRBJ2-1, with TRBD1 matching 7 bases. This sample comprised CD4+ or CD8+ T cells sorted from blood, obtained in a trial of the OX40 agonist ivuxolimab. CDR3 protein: CASSFDRARSNEQFF. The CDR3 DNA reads TGTGCCAGCAGCTTCGACAGGGCGAGGAGCAATGAGCAGTTCTTC.